This T cell receptor beta chain stems from a study of blood T cell repertoires in COVID-19. CDR3 length equals 17 residues. The J segment lost 2 bases and the V segment lost 4 bases, leaving 10 bases of the junction unmatched. Germline V gene lookup returns CDR1 LGHDT and CDR2 YNNKEL (reference sequence). This clone showed up just once. The repertoire was sequenced with immunoSEQ multiplex PCR; TCRdb's copy has only in-frame clones and lacks some. In the table there are almost 400,000 clones, about 89% of which are singletons. Those enrolled in Seattle joined during active infection and were followed longitudinally afterward.

This TCR was sampled from a woman aged 60-75 years with COVID-19, enrolled during active disease. Sequences were obtained from peripheral blood. This rearrangement joins TRBV3-1 (or the pseudogene TRBV3-2) to TRBJ2-2; 7 bases fit TRBD1. The CDR3 DNA reads TGTGCCAGCAGCCGAGGGCGCAGACAGGGCAACACCGGGGAGCTGTTTTTT. This encodes CASSRGRRQGNTGELFF.